The 27 T cell receptor beta chains below come from one sample, sequenced in a study of identical twins. In TCRdb, the 5' RACE reads were re-called with MiXCR into one record per CDR3 protein. The table records about 280,000 distinct CDR3 sequences, around 8.8% of them present only once. This same sample was also taken into another study, of yellow fever vaccine responses in identical twins.

Sequencing was done on a sample of memory (CD45RO+) T cells sorted from blood. The receptors originated from a woman aged 18-29 years in good health.

This clonotype was seen more than once but under ten times. The rearrangement links TRBV11-3 to TRBJ2-7, with 7 positions matching TRBD2. Trimming cost V 2 bases and J 0 bases; bases outside gene matches: 4. The germline V gene encodes CDR1 SGHNT and CDR2 YENEEA. The CDR3 totals 15 residues. CDR3 nucleotide sequence: TGTGCCAGCAGCTTAAAGGGCGGGAGCTCCTACGAGCAGTACTTC. Protein: CASSLKGGSSYEQYF.

This clonotype was observed a handful of times. The rearrangement joins TRBV2 to TRBJ1-5, with 7 nucleotides matching TRBD1. The CDR3 consists of 18 residues. The germline gives CDR1 SNHLY, CDR2 FYNNEI. V gave up 3 bases and J gave up 5 bases; unmatched junction bases: 16. CDR3 protein: CASSDDREKVLYDQPQHF. In DNA, the CDR3 is TGTGCCAGCAGTGATGACAGGGAAAAGGTACTCTACGATCAGCCCCAGCATTTT.

This clonotype was detected a few times. The V call is TRBV5-1, the J call TRBJ2-5, with 7 bases that match TRBD1. Germline loops: CDR1 SGHRS, CDR2 YFSETQ. This CDR3 has 14 residues. The trim removed 4 bases at V and 2 bases at J, leaving 5 bases unmatched. For the CDR3, the DNA is TGCGCCAGCAGCGAGACAGGGTATCAAGAGACCCAGTACTTC. It encodes CASSETGYQETQYF.

This chain connects TRBV3-1 to TRBJ1-2; D perhaps matches TRBD1 (5 bases). This CDR3 has 12 residues. Between the trimmed V and J ends, which lost 2 bases and 7 bases, there was a span of 8 bases. Germline V lookup: CDR1 LGHDT, CDR2 YNNKEL (reference sequence). CDR3 in amino acids: CASSQTGSGYTF. CDR3 DNA sequence: TGTGCCAGCAGCCAAACAGGTTCTGGCTACACCTTC. Using reference TRBV3-1 and TRBJ1-2 for the parts outside the CDR3, the full variable domain is DTAVSQTPKYLVTQMGNDKSIKCEQNLGHDTMYWYKQDSKKFLKIMFSYNNKELIINETVPNRFSPKSPDKAHLNLHINSLELGDSAVYFCASSQTGSGYTFGSGTRLTVV.

A few counts support this clonotype. This chain links TRBV6-5 with TRBJ2-7, with 9 bases identical to TRBD2. V was clipped by 2 bases and J by 0 bases; unmatched bases: 11. Germline CDR1 reads MNHEY; CDR2 reads SVGAGI. The length of the CDR3 is 18 residues. CDR3 loop: CASSYGLPSGAVSYEQYV. CDR3 sequence (DNA): TGTGCCAGCAGTTACGGCCTCCCTAGCGGGGCGGTCTCCTACGAGCAGTACGTC.

The chain combines TRBV28 with TRBJ1-1; 9 bases align to TRBD1. The length of the CDR3 is 14 residues. Trimming at V came to 5 bases and at J to 4 bases, leaving 5 bases not matched to a gene. CDR1 and CDR2 (germline): MDHEN, SYDVKM. This CDR3 reads CASSRDRVSTEAFF. The CDR3 nucleotides are TGTGCCAGCAGTCGGGACAGGGTTAGCACTGAAGCTTTCTTT.

This clonotype was detected many times. The chain employs TRBV5-1 and TRBJ2-3, with D perhaps matching TRBD2 (6 bases). Germline CDR1 and CDR2: SGHRS and YFSETQ. This CDR3 has 13 amino acids. Trimming removed 6 bases from V and 0 bases from J, with 8 bases in between. The DNA for the CDR3 is TGCGCCAGCAAGGGGACTAGCACAGATACGCAGTATTTT. Protein sequence: CASKGTSTDTQYF.

The table lists this clonotype with a count of one. The rearrangement links TRBV4-2 to TRBJ2-7; 9 nucleotides line up with TRBD2. J lost 4 bases, V lost 4 bases, and 11 bases had no gene match. The V gene's germline CDR1 is LGHNA and CDR2 YNFKEQ. This CDR3 is built from 16 residues. The CDR3 is CASSPDGSGRWYEQYF. CDR3 in DNA: TGTGCCAGCAGCCCCGATGGTAGCGGGAGATGGTACGAGCAGTACTTC.

This clonotype was seen repeatedly, ten times or more. The chain couples TRBV5-1 to TRBJ2-3; D gene ambiguous. Per germline, CDR1 SGHRS and CDR2 YFSETQ. V was clipped by 0 bases and J by 2 bases, with 7 bases between them. CDR3 length: 14 amino acids. This CDR3 is CASSLEADTDTQYF. The CDR3 nucleotides read TGCGCCAGCAGCTTGGAGGCCGACACAGATACGCAGTATTTT.

This clonotype has at least ten counts. The junction does not match germline at one end; this may be a read error. The CDR3 DNA follows: TGTGCCAGCAGTGCAGGGAACACCGGGGAGCTGTTTTTT. This codes for CASSAGNTGELFF. J is TRBJ2-2 and V is TRBV5-1, with D unclear. The CDR3 is 13 amino acids. CDR1 is SGHRS and CDR2 is YFSETQ in the germline V gene.

This clonotype showed up many times. In DNA form, the CDR3 reads TGTGCCAGCAGCCCCCGCCTCCTAGCGGGGGGCCCAAATGAGCAGTTCTTC. Protein product: CASSPRLLAGGPNEQFF. The chain has TRBV9 and TRBJ2-1, with 11 nucleotides matching TRBD2. The CDR3 consists of 17 residues. The junction had 13 bases not matched to a gene; V was cut back by 4 bases and J by 7 bases. From germline, CDR1 is SGDLS and CDR2 YYNGEE.

This clonotype has only a few counts. V gene TRBV9 combines with J gene TRBJ1-6, with 9 bases fitting TRBD1. The CDR3 contains 15 residues. V gave up 3 bases and J gave up 6 bases; unmatched junction bases: 4. Looked up from germline, CDR1 is SGDLS and CDR2 is YYNGEE. In DNA form, the CDR3 reads TGTGCCAGCAGCGGATCGACAGGGGGTAATTCACCCCTCCACTTT. It is translated as CASSGSTGGNSPLHF.

This clonotype was found many times. This chain joins TRBV29-1 and TRBJ2-2, with TRBD2 identical over 7 bases. The CDR3 runs to 13 residues. CDR1 is SQVTM, CDR2 ANQGSEA, per germline. After removal of 6 bases from V and 5 bases from J, the junction contained 6 bases not matched to a gene. The CDR3 loop is CSVSISGTGELFF. The DNA of the CDR3 is TGCAGCGTCTCAATTAGCGGGACCGGGGAGCTGTTTTTT.

As DNA, the CDR3 is TGTGCCAGCAGCTTAGGCGTAAAGCAGTTCTTC. The encoded protein is CASSLGVKQFF. The chain couples TRBV5-4 to TRBJ2-1; D ambiguous. The ends were cut back, 2 bases at V and 11 bases at J, with 8 bases in the middle. CDR1 and CDR2 from the germline V gene are SGHNT and YYREEE (reference sequence). The CDR3 runs 11 residues.

This clonotype was found a few times. The rearrangement uses TRBV6-1 and TRBJ1-5, with 7 bases identical to TRBD1. Trimming cost V 4 bases and J 1 base; bases outside gene matches: 10. CDR1 MNHNS and CDR2 SASEGT come from the germline V gene. CDR3 length: 17 amino acids. As DNA, the CDR3 is TGTGCCAGCAGTGGCCAAGGGGGACAGAAAAGCAATCAGCCCCAGCATTTT. It is translated as CASSGQGGQKSNQPQHF.

The table lists this clonotype with many counts. V and J are TRBV7-9 and TRBJ2-7; possibly TRBD2 for D (5 bases). This CDR3 region has 14 residues. Trimming removed 6 bases at V and 7 bases at J, with 19 bases between. CDR1 is SEHNR, CDR2 FQNEAQ, per germline (reference sequence). CDR3 sequence: CASSWSGPTGEQYF. In DNA form, the CDR3 reads TGTGCCAGCAGTTGGAGCGGACCGACCGGAGAGCAGTACTTC.

The rearrangement uses TRBV2 and TRBJ2-5; weak D call: TRBD1 (5 bases). The V gene's germline CDR1 is SNHLY and CDR2 FYNNEI. The CDR3 contains 14 residues. V lost 4 bases, J lost 2 bases, and 11 bases lay in between. The CDR3 nucleotides are TGTGCCAGCAGTGGATTGACAGTGCAAGAGACCCAGTACTTC. The encoded protein is CASSGLTVQETQYF.

In its sample, this clonotype was seen a few times. The chain combines TRBV27 with TRBJ2-1, with D possibly being TRBD2 (6 bases). The germline CDR1 and CDR2 sequences are MNHEY and SMNVEV (reference sequence). The CDR3 covers 16 residues. With 4 bases removed from V and 9 bases from J, the gap between germline ends came to 22 bases. The DNA of the CDR3 is TGTGCCAGCAGTTCTCGGGACTTCGGCCCTGTTTTTGAGCAGTTCTTC. It yields the protein CASSSRDFGPVFEQFF.

This clonotype was counted a few times. The chain carries TRBV9 and TRBJ2-5, with D maybe TRBD1 (7 bases). V was clipped by 2 bases and J by 5 bases, with 13 bases between them. CDR3 length: 14 amino acids. CDR1 is SGDLS, CDR2 YYNGEE, per germline. The CDR3 DNA is TGTGCCAGCAGCGTGCAGGGGGGAAGTGAGACCCAGTACTTC. It is translated as CASSVQGGSETQYF. Supplemented by reference TRBV9 and TRBJ2-5, the full variable domain reads DSGVTQTPKHLITATGQRVTLRCSPRSGDLSVYWYQQSLDQGLQFLIQYYNGEERAKGNILERFSAQQFPDLHSELNLSSLELGDSALYFCASSVQGGSETQYFGPGTRLLVL.

This clonotype appeared a few times. The chain employs TRBV24-1 and TRBJ2-1; tentatively, D is TRBD1 or TRBD2 (5 bases each). The CDR3 contains 13 residues. Germline V lookup: CDR1 KGHDR, CDR2 SFDVKD. V shed 5 bases and J shed 6 bases, with 10 bases lying between them. The CDR3 protein is CATSGGPLNEQFF. The CDR3, as DNA: TGTGCCACCAGTGGGGGACCCCTCAATGAGCAGTTCTTC.

The V and J genes are TRBV18 and TRBJ1-6, with 7 nucleotides matching TRBD1. The CDR3 has 16 residues. J gave up 2 bases and V 3 bases, and 4 bases lay outside the gene matches. The V gene's germline CDR1 is KGHSH and CDR2 LQKENI. The CDR3 DNA sequence: TGTGCCAGCTCACCCACACAGGGGACCTATAATTCACCCCTCCACTTT. It encodes CASSPTQGTYNSPLHF.

This chain uses TRBV28 with TRBJ2-5, with TRBD1 matching over 7 bases. The junction had 7 bases not matched to a gene; V was cut back by 5 bases and J by 4 bases. The length of the CDR3 is 14 residues. Germline values: CDR1 MDHEN, CDR2 SYDVKM. The CDR3 reads CASSDRDSTETQYF. CDR3 sequence (DNA): TGTGCCAGCAGTGACCGGGACAGCACAGAGACCCAGTACTTC.

In this sample, this clonotype turned up many times. V gene TRBV5-1 combines with J gene TRBJ2-6; D might be TRBD1 (6 bases). Trimming removed 5 bases at V and 3 bases at J, with 18 bases between. CDR1 and CDR2 (germline): SGHRS, YFSETQ. The CDR3 spans 17 residues. The CDR3 here is CASRPTTGNFGANVLTF. The CDR3 DNA reads as TGCGCCAGCAGACCTACGACAGGCAACTTTGGGGCCAACGTCCTGACTTTC.

This clonotype was seen more than once but under ten times. The rearrangement joins TRBV6-5 to TRBJ2-1; the match to TRBD2 covers 7 bases. CDR1 is MNHEY, CDR2 SVGAGI, per germline. V shed 4 bases and J 5 bases; nucleotides not matched to a gene: 5. CDR3 length: 14 residues. CDR3 amino acids: CASSSRGRNNEQFF. DNA of the CDR3: TGTGCCAGCAGTTCGCGGGGGAGAAACAATGAGCAGTTCTTC.

This clonotype was found many times. The chain joins TRBV2 to TRBJ2-4; 7 bases fit TRBD2. Germline V gene lookup returns CDR1 SNHLY and CDR2 FYNNEI. V was clipped by 1 base and J by 1 base; unmatched bases: 4. The CDR3 totals 16 residues. CDR3 sequence reads: CASSEGLAEAKNIQYF. The CDR3 DNA sequence: TGTGCCAGCAGTGAAGGACTAGCCGAGGCCAAAAACATTCAGTACTTC.

The V gene is TRBV19, the J gene TRBJ2-1; TRBD2 is a possible D gene (6 bases). The V end lost 4 bases, the J end lost 4 bases, and 17 bases lay between the germline ends. The CDR3 is 16 amino acids. Germline V CDR1 and CDR2: LNHDA, SQIVND (reference sequence). The CDR3 bases are TGTGCCAGTAGTAATCGCCGGGACTGGGATTACAATGAGCAGTTCTTC. Its translation is CASSNRRDWDYNEQFF.

This clonotype was counted between two and nine times. The rearrangement joins TRBV5-5 to TRBJ2-5; a weak D match, TRBD2 (6 bases). Germline V CDR1 and CDR2: SGHKS, YYEKEE (reference sequence). The CDR3 has 15 amino acids. The V end lost 4 bases, the J end lost 4 bases, and 17 bases lay between the germline ends. CDR3 residues: CASSRGWDGGETQYF. The CDR3 DNA reads as TGTGCCAGCAGCCGGGGGTGGGACGGTGGAGAGACCCAGTACTTC.